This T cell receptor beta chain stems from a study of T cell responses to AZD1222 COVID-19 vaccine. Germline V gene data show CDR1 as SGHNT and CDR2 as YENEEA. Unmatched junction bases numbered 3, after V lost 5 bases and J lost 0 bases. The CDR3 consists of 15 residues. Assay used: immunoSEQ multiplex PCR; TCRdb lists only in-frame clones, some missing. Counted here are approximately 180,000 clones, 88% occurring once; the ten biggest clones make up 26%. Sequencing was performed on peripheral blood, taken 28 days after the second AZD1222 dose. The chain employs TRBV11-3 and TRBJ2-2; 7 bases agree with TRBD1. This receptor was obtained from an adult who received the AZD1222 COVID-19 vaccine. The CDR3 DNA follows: TGTGCCAGCAGCGAGGGACAGACGAACACCGGGGAGCTGTTTTTT. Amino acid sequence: CASSEGQTNTGELFF. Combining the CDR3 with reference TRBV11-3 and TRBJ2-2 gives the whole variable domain EAGVVQSPRYKIIEKKQPVAFWCNPISGHNTLYWYLQNLGQGPELLIRYENEEAVDDSQLPKDRFSAERLKGVDSTLKIQPAELGDSAVYLCASSEGQTNTGELFFGEGSRLTVL.